The 14 T cell receptor beta chains given below trace back to one sample, sequenced in a study of cytomegalovirus exposure and HLA in healthy donors (dated by TCRdb to about 2017). Receptor amplification or capture employed the immunoSEQ multiplex PCR assay. The multiplex PCR relied on a mix of 60 forward primers for TCR Vbeta segments and 13 reverse primers for TCR Jbeta segments. Drawn from immuneACCESS, this table holds only the in-frame rearrangements with V and J called that TCRdb kept. Clones are partly lost; checked studies trace under half to an unresolved V gene and leave the rest unexplained. The table for this sample lists roughly 100,000 clones; approximately 70% of them were counted only once. Of the sample, less than 3.5% falls within the top ten clones. The specimen was PBMCs. These receptors were taken from a woman between 45 and 60 years old in good health and CMV-seronegative.

The chain links TRBV7-2 to TRBJ1-5; 10 bases fit TRBD1. V lost 4 bases to trimming and J lost 5 bases; unmatched junction nucleotides: 5. Germline V lookup: CDR1 SGHTA, CDR2 FQGNSA. This CDR3 spans 15 amino acids. The CDR3 loop is CASSSGQGGHQPQHF. The CDR3 DNA follows: TGTGCCAGCAGCTCCGGACAGGGGGGTCATCAGCCCCAGCATTTT. Looking up the rest from reference TRBV7-2 and TRBJ1-5 gives the full variable domain: GAGVSQSPSNKVTEKGKDVELRCDPISGHTALYWYRQSLGQGLEFLIYFQGNSAPDKSGLPSDRFSAERTGGSVSTLTIQRTQQEDSAVYLCASSSGQGGHQPQHFGDGTRLSIL.

This chain links TRBV19 with TRBJ2-1; D ambiguous. This CDR3 is built from 10 residues. The germline V and J ends were trimmed by 6 bases and 10 bases, with 7 bases remaining between them. Germline V gene data show CDR1 as LNHDA and CDR2 as SQIVND (reference sequence). CDR3 in amino acids: CASSGYEQFF. The DNA for the CDR3 is TGTGCCAGTAGCGGGTACGAGCAGTTCTTC.

The chain joins TRBV19 to TRBJ2-7; the match to TRBD1 covers 8 bases. The V segment lost 5 bases and the J segment 4 bases; nucleotides outside the gene matches: 10. Germline lookup yields CDR1 LNHDA and CDR2 SQIVND (reference sequence). This CDR3 has 15 residues. DNA for the CDR3: TGTGCCAGTAGTTCAGGACAGGGAAAGTCGTACGAGCAGTACTTC. Translated: CASSSGQGKSYEQYF.

The V call is TRBV27, the J call TRBJ2-1; 9 bases agree with TRBD2. V trimming: 3 bases; J trimming: 7 bases; junction bases outside the gene matches: 7. Germline lookup yields CDR1 MNHEY and CDR2 SMNVEV (reference sequence). The CDR3 runs to 15 residues. In DNA, the CDR3 is TGTGCCAGCAGTTTTGGCGGGGGGGCTTATAATGAGCAGTTCTTC. This translates into CASSFGGGAYNEQFF.

CDR3 loop: CASSQASGISQYF. The CDR3 DNA reads TGCGCCAGCAGCCAGGCTAGCGGGATTAGTCAGTACTTC. The chain employs TRBV4-1 and TRBJ2-7, with TRBD2 matching 9 bases. Germline V gene sequence: CDR1 MGHRA, CDR2 YSYEKL. The CDR3 consists of 13 residues. V shed 3 bases and J 10 bases; nucleotides not matched to a gene: 7.

The CDR3 loop is CASSFVISGDYTYEQYF. The CDR3 DNA is TGTGCCAGCAGCTTCGTTATTAGCGGGGACTACACCTACGAGCAGTACTTC. The V gene is TRBV11-2, the J gene TRBJ2-7; 8 bases line up with TRBD2. The J segment lost 2 bases and the V segment lost 3 bases, leaving 12 bases of the junction unmatched. The germline CDR1 and CDR2 sequences are SGHAT and FQNNGV. This CDR3 contains 17 residues.

The gene calls are TRBV6-5 and TRBJ1-2; tentative D call: TRBD1 (5 bases). Trimming took off 6 bases at V and 8 bases at J, with 22 bases between the two ends. This CDR3 is 15 amino acids long. Germline V gene sequence: CDR1 MNHEY, CDR2 SVGAGI. The CDR3 region is CASRPHGAREDGYTF. CDR3 bases: TGTGCCAGCAGGCCTCATGGTGCCAGGGAGGACGGCTACACCTTC.

The chain employs TRBV6-5 and TRBJ2-5, with TRBD2 matching over 11 bases. V lost 6 bases, J lost 2 bases, and 5 bases stayed unmatched. This CDR3 region has 15 residues. In germline, CDR1 is MNHEY, CDR2 SVGAGI. Here the CDR3 DNA reads TGTGCCAGCAGCCATACTAGCGGGGGACAAGAGACCCAGTACTTC. It yields the protein CASSHTSGGQETQYF.

This chain uses TRBV28 with TRBJ1-3, with D possibly matching TRBD1 (6 bases). This CDR3 is 15 amino acids long. V gave up 8 bases and J gave up 8 bases, with 22 bases separating them. Germline assignment: CDR1 MDHEN and CDR2 SYDVKM. CDR3 amino acids: CASGSTGVNDYTIYF. Written as DNA, the CDR3 is TGTGCCAGCGGGTCGACAGGAGTAAATGATTACACCATATATTTT.

This chain links TRBV6-1 with TRBJ2-4; TRBD2 agrees at 7 bases. CDR3 length: 14 residues. The ends lost 4 bases at V and 7 bases at J; junction bases unmatched: 7. CDR1 MNHNS and CDR2 SASEGT come from the germline V gene. CDR3 sequence: CASSAREGANIQYF. CDR3 DNA: TGTGCCAGCAGTGCCAGGGAGGGAGCCAACATTCAGTACTTC.

This clone was detected once. In nucleotides, the CDR3 is TGCGCCAGCAGTGCCACAGGGGCCGGGGAGCTGTTTTTT. It specifies CASSATGAGELFF. V gene TRBV10-1 combines with J gene TRBJ2-2, with 7 bases that match TRBD1. CDR3 length equals 13 residues. Germline V gene sequence: CDR1 WNHNN, CDR2 SYGVQD (reference sequence). The V segment lost 4 bases and the J segment 6 bases; nucleotides outside the gene matches: 2.

This clone was detected once. The chain employs TRBV6-6 and TRBJ2-1; 8 bases match TRBD2. Trimming at V came to 4 bases and at J to 10 bases, leaving 9 bases not matched to a gene. The CDR3 is made up of 14 amino acids. Germline-derived CDR1 and CDR2 are MNHNY and SVGAGI (reference sequence). This CDR3 is CASSSPGGGKEQFF. The CDR3 region has the DNA TGTGCCAGCAGTTCGCCCGGGGGGGGGAAGGAGCAGTTCTTC.

V and J are TRBV10-3 and TRBJ2-5; 9 bases align to TRBD1. J gave up 2 bases and V 0 bases, and 1 base lay outside the gene matches. The CDR3 totals 15 residues. Germline assignment: CDR1 ENHRY and CDR2 SYGVKD. The DNA of the CDR3 is TGTGCCATCAGTGAGTCCGACAGGGGGCAAGAGACCCAGTACTTC. Encoded protein: CAISESDRGQETQYF.

The chain couples TRBV23-1 to TRBJ1-2, with TRBD1 as a possible D gene (5 bases). TRBV23-1 is treated as an ORF (open reading frame) with a function not yet certain. Trimming removed 4 bases at V and 0 bases at J, with 27 bases between. The CDR3 consists of 20 residues. For the CDR3, the DNA is TGCGCCAGCAGTCGTTGTACCCGTATGACAGAGAAAGGACCTAACTATGGCTACACCTTC. Translating gives CASSRCTRMTEKGPNYGYTF.